What follows are 8 T cell receptor beta chains derived from one specimen sequenced in a study of CD8+ T cells in alopecia areata. Treatment described: oral pan-JAK inhibitor, 5-10 mg twice daily. The authors extracted RNA and reverse transcribed it into cDNA as the sequencing template. Some clones are missing from TCRdb's copy, which holds only in-frame ones; the method was immunoSEQ multiplex PCR. The data hold around 170,000 clones, with 40% to 55% observed a single time. The sample consisted of CD8+ T cells sorted from blood, taken at roughly week 53, from a patient treated with tofacitinib. The receptors were sampled from a human donor with alopecia areata.

The chain uses TRBV6-5 and TRBJ1-1; D unresolved. The CDR3 loop spans 15 amino acids. The germline CDR1 and CDR2 sequences are MNHEY and SVGAGI. V shed 1 base and J shed 1 base, with 10 bases lying between them. CDR3 sequence: CASSYYGEGNTEAFF. DNA for the CDR3: TGTGCCAGCAGTTACTACGGGGAGGGGAACACTGAAGCTTTCTTT.

The chain employs TRBV4-1 and TRBJ1-6; 7 bases are shared with TRBD1. Germline V gene sequence: CDR1 MGHRA, CDR2 YSYEKL. This CDR3 region has 16 residues. The V segment lost 2 bases and the J segment 6 bases; nucleotides outside the gene matches: 7. The CDR3 protein is CASSQPTTGFNSPLHF. In nucleotides, the CDR3 is TGCGCCAGCAGCCAACCTACGACAGGGTTTAATTCACCCCTCCACTTT.

V and J are TRBV30 and TRBJ2-6; 9 positions agree with TRBD2. From germline, CDR1 is GTSNPN and CDR2 SVGIG (reference sequence). This CDR3 contains 16 residues. The ends lost 3 bases at V and 4 bases at J; junction bases unmatched: 7. For the CDR3, the DNA is TGTGCCTGGAGCCCTAGCGGGGCCTACGGGGCCAACGTCCTGACTTTC. It specifies CAWSPSGAYGANVLTF. The whole variable domain, filled in from reference TRBV30 and TRBJ2-6, reads SQTIHQWPATLVQPVGSPLSLECTVEGTSNPNLYWYRQAAGRGLQLLFYSVGIGQISSEVPQNLSASRPQDRQFILSSKKLLLSDSGFYLCAWSPSGAYGANVLTFGAGSRLTVL.

This chain joins TRBV6-5 and TRBJ2-2; no clear D gene. The CDR3 consists of 13 residues. The germline CDR1 and CDR2 sequences are MNHEY and SVGAGI. Trimming removed 5 bases from V and 9 bases from J, with 13 bases in between. The CDR3 is CASSTDISRELFF. In DNA form, the CDR3 reads TGTGCCAGCAGTACAGATATCTCCCGGGAGCTGTTTTTT.

This rearrangement joins TRBV5-1 to TRBJ1-2, with TRBD1 matching over 10 bases. The J segment lost 6 bases and the V segment lost 4 bases, leaving 9 bases of the junction unmatched. This CDR3 has 15 amino acids. The germline V gene encodes CDR1 SGHRS and CDR2 YFSETQ. The chain's CDR3 is CASSTVPGQGNGYTF. For the CDR3, the DNA is TGCGCCAGCAGCACGGTCCCGGGACAGGGGAATGGCTACACCTTC.

This clone was counted between two and nine times. The CDR3 DNA reads as TGTGCCAGCAGTGATGTTTCTCACAGGGGATCACCCCTCCACTTT. Its protein product is CASSDVSHRGSPLHF. The genes are TRBV25-1 and TRBJ1-6; 7 bases are shared with TRBD1. Germline CDR1 and CDR2: MGHDK and SYGVNS. The V segment lost 3 bases and the J segment 10 bases; nucleotides outside the gene matches: 9. This CDR3 spans 15 amino acids. Full variable domain (rest looked up from reference TRBV25-1 and TRBJ1-6): EADIYQTPRYLVIGTGKKITLECSQTMGHDKMYWYQQDPGMELHLIHYSYGVNSTEKGDLSSESTVSRIRTEHFPLTLESARPSHTSQYLCASSDVSHRGSPLHFGNGTRLTVT.

The V gene is TRBV2, the J gene TRBJ2-3; the D is unclear. Germline lookup yields CDR1 SNHLY and CDR2 FYNNEI. The CDR3 has 13 amino acids. Between the trimmed V and J ends, which lost 6 bases and 2 bases, there was a span of 9 bases. CDR3 bases: TGTGCCAGCAGGGCATCCTCCACAGATACGCAGTATTTT. It specifies CASRASSTDTQYF.

CDR3 nucleotides: TGTGCCAGCAGGGGGGAGACAGGGTTGTACACCGGGGAGCTGTTTTTT. This translates into CASRGETGLYTGELFF. V usage is TRBV2 and J usage is TRBJ2-2; 7 bases are shared with TRBD1. Looked up from germline, CDR1 is SNHLY and CDR2 is FYNNEI. The V and J ends lost 6 bases and 3 bases, in that order; junction bases with no gene match: 10. This CDR3 has 16 residues.